This T cell receptor (beta chain) is from a study of T cell responses to AZD1222 COVID-19 vaccine. Findings of the study overall: Nearly half of spike-specific TCRs reportedly target unmutated variant regions.

CDR3 length: 14 amino acids. V was shortened by 1 base and J by 4 bases, with 8 bases between the two germline ends. CDR1 is LNHDA and CDR2 is SQIVND in the germline V gene (reference sequence). Pooled together were second doses at about 4 or about 12 weeks. This clone was seen a few times. Its specificity is unknown. Some clones are missing from TCRdb's copy, which holds only in-frame ones; the method was immunoSEQ multiplex PCR. Here the sample spans over 55,000 clones, under 90% being singletons. The gene calls are TRBV19 and TRBJ2-1; tentatively, D is TRBD1 (6 bases). This specimen consisted of peripheral blood, obtained 28 days after the second AZD1222 dose. The source of this sequence is an adult who received the AZD1222 COVID-19 vaccine. Here the CDR3 reads CASSIATGYNEQFF. In DNA, the CDR3 is TGTGCCAGTAGTATAGCTACAGGGTACAATGAGCAGTTCTTC.